The 19 T cell receptor beta chains in this list originate from one sample, sequenced in a study of radiotherapy plus CTLA-4 blockade in lung cancer. TCRdb keeps only in-frame clones here, not all; method: immunoSEQ multiplex PCR. The sample includes approximately 85,000 clones, around 88% of them seen just once. The sample here was peripheral blood, taken from a patient treated with radiotherapy plus ipilimumab. These receptors all come from a human donor with non-small cell lung cancer who had a partial response to radiotherapy plus ipilimumab.

This clone qualifies as medium-sized. The chain has TRBV6-5 and TRBJ2-7; TRBD1 aligns across 10 bases. This CDR3 has 15 amino acids. Unmatched junction bases numbered 7, after V lost 6 bases and J lost 2 bases. Germline V CDR1 and CDR2: MNHEY, SVGAGI. CDR3 amino acids: CASSKAGTGAYEQYV. Here the CDR3 DNA reads TGTGCCAGCAGCAAAGCAGGGACAGGGGCCTACGAGCAGTACGTC.

This chain links TRBV28 with TRBJ1-1; D perhaps matches TRBD1 (6 bases). The CDR3 extends over 15 amino acids. Germline-derived CDR1 and CDR2 are MDHEN and SYDVKM. Trimming removed 1 base at V and 3 bases at J, with 12 bases between. The CDR3 nucleotides are TGTGCCAGCAGTTTATACAGGGATTTCGACACTGAAGCTTTCTTT. Translated, it gives CASSLYRDFDTEAFF.

The chain employs TRBV5-1 and TRBJ2-3; the D gene is possibly TRBD2 (5 bases). The CDR3 is 14 amino acids. V was shortened by 5 bases and J by 0 bases, with 10 bases between the two germline ends. Germline lookup yields CDR1 SGHRS and CDR2 YFSETQ. CDR3 residues: CASRNSVSTDTQYF. Here the CDR3 DNA reads TGCGCCAGCAGAAATAGCGTAAGCACAGATACGCAGTATTTT.

The V gene is TRBV7-9, the J gene TRBJ1-2; D unresolved. Trimming removed 0 bases at V and 8 bases at J, with 13 bases between. The CDR3 extends over 14 amino acids. Germline V lookup: CDR1 SEHNR, CDR2 FQNEAQ (reference sequence). This CDR3 reads CASSLALGSWGYTF. As DNA, the CDR3 is TGTGCCAGCAGCTTAGCTTTGGGCAGTTGGGGCTACACCTTC.

The gene calls are TRBV6-5 and TRBJ2-7, with D possibly being TRBD1 (6 bases). CDR1 is MNHEY and CDR2 is SVGAGI in the germline V gene. V lost 2 bases and J lost 2, with 13 bases in between. There are 15 residues in the CDR3. The CDR3 region is CASSYPEPGAYEQYF. The CDR3 DNA follows: TGTGCCAGCAGTTACCCGGAACCAGGGGCCTACGAGCAGTACTTC.

The rearrangement uses TRBV28 and TRBJ1-1, with TRBD1 matching over 9 bases. J gave up 4 bases and V 6 bases, and 12 bases lay outside the gene matches. Germline assignment: CDR1 MDHEN and CDR2 SYDVKM. The CDR3 covers 16 residues. The CDR3 DNA follows: TGTGCCAGCAGGGACAGGGGAGTTCGAATGGGCACTGAAGCTTTCTTT. This encodes CASRDRGVRMGTEAFF.

The chain couples TRBV19 to TRBJ1-1; D perhaps matches TRBD1 (6 bases). The CDR3 has 14 residues. V was cut by 2 bases and J by 2 bases, with 9 bases left in between. Germline CDR1 is LNHDA and CDR2 is SQIVND (reference sequence). CDR3 sequence: CASSITGSNTEAFF. As DNA, the CDR3 is TGTGCCAGTAGTATAACAGGGAGCAACACTGAAGCTTTCTTT.

The rearrangement joins TRBV7-9 to TRBJ2-7, with 8 bases identical to TRBD1. Germline CDR1 and CDR2: SEHNR and FQNEAQ (reference sequence). V was clipped by 4 bases and J by 9 bases; unmatched bases: 11. This CDR3 contains 14 residues. CDR3 DNA: TGTGCCAGCAGCTCAGGACAGGGTGTAACGGGGCAGTACTTC. Translated, it gives CASSSGQGVTGQYF.

The rearrangement uses TRBV5-8 and TRBJ1-5; D is unclear. The germline V gene encodes CDR1 SGHTS and CDR2 YDEGEE. The length of the CDR3 is 16 residues. Trimming removed 7 bases at V and 5 bases at J, with 22 bases between. CDR3 DNA: TGTGCCAGCGCACCCAGCATCGGGTCTGGGTATCAGCCCCAGCATTTT. Amino acids: CASAPSIGSGYQPQHF.

The V and J genes are TRBV19 and TRBJ2-2, with TRBD1 as a possible D gene (6 bases). CDR1 is LNHDA, CDR2 SQIVND, per germline (reference sequence). The CDR3 runs to 15 residues. Trimming pared 1 base from V and 6 bases from J, leaving 12 bases between. The chain's CDR3 is CASSIGRGPAGELFF. Written as DNA, the CDR3 is TGTGCCAGTAGTATAGGCAGGGGTCCCGCCGGGGAGCTGTTTTTT. Full variable domain (rest looked up from reference TRBV19 and TRBJ2-2): DGGITQSPKYLFRKEGQNVTLSCEQNLNHDAMYWYRQDPGQGLRLIYYSQIVNDFQKGDIAEGYSVSREKKESFPLTVTSAQKNPTAFYLCASSIGRGPAGELFFGEGSRLTVL.

The V call is TRBV19, the J call TRBJ1-2; 10 bases are shared with TRBD1. The J segment lost 8 bases and the V segment lost 5 bases, leaving 14 bases of the junction unmatched. The CDR3 is made up of 16 amino acids. The V gene's germline CDR1 is LNHDA and CDR2 SQIVND (reference sequence). CDR3 sequence reads: CASSPRQGARAYGYTF. In DNA form, the CDR3 reads TGTGCCAGTAGTCCCAGACAGGGGGCGCGGGCCTACGGCTACACCTTC.

For this clone: At one end, the junction sequence differs from germline, possibly due to a read error. This chain links TRBV27 with TRBJ2-1; 8 nucleotides match TRBD1. The CDR3 is made up of 12 amino acids. Looked up from germline, CDR1 is MNHEY and CDR2 is SMNVEV (reference sequence). The DNA of the CDR3 is TGCCACAGCAGGGGGCTGGTCAATGAGCAGTTCTTC. This gives the protein CHSRGLVNEQFF.

The J gene is TRBJ2-5, the V gene TRBV11-3; TRBD2 matches at 15 bases. The J call may be incorrect, as the DNA end agrees better with TRBJ2-7. The germline V gene has CDR1 SGHNT and CDR2 YENEEA. The CDR3 covers 15 residues. In DNA form, the CDR3 reads TGTGCCAGCAGCGTCGGACTAGCGGGAGGGGACGAGCAGTACTTC. It translates to CASSVGLAGGDEQYF.

The chain couples TRBV5-4 to TRBJ2-2, with no clear D. CDR1 SGHNT and CDR2 YYREEE come from the germline V gene (reference sequence). The CDR3 is 16 amino acids. Trimming took 0 bases from V and 4 from J, leaving 13 bases between them. The CDR3 DNA follows: TGTGCCAGCAGCTTGGACCTTAATTCGAGCACCGGGGAGCTGTTTTTT. It codes for CASSLDLNSSTGELFF.

J is TRBJ2-1 and V is TRBV7-2; 9 bases match TRBD2. V lost 1 base and J lost 4; bases outside the gene matches: 2. The CDR3 loop spans 15 amino acids. Germline CDR1 reads SGHTA; CDR2 reads FQGNSA. The CDR3 loop reads CASSLGAGGYNEQFF. In DNA, the CDR3 is TGTGCCAGCAGCTTAGGGGCGGGAGGGTACAATGAGCAGTTCTTC.

V and J are TRBV14 and TRBJ1-2; possible D gene TRBD1, 5 bases. This CDR3 region has 16 residues. CDR1 SGHDN and CDR2 FVKESK come from the germline V gene. V gave up 4 bases and J gave up 0 bases, with 15 bases separating them. CDR3 DNA sequence: TGTGCCAGCAGCCTCAGCCGGGACTTACCTAACTATGGCTACACCTTC. This gives the protein CASSLSRDLPNYGYTF.

This chain joins TRBV28 and TRBJ1-5, with D perhaps TRBD1 (5 bases). Trimming took off 1 base at V and 0 bases at J, with 7 bases between the two ends. The germline V gene has CDR1 MDHEN and CDR2 SYDVKM. CDR3 length equals 15 residues. CDR3: CASSLFRDSNQPQHF. CDR3 coding DNA: TGTGCCAGCAGTTTATTCAGGGATAGCAATCAGCCCCAGCATTTT.

This clone was seen just once. The chain has TRBV5-1 and TRBJ1-1; TRBD1 might be the D (6 bases). The V end was cut by 3 bases, the J end by 4 bases, with 16 bases between. The length of the CDR3 is 15 residues. The V gene's germline CDR1 is SGHRS and CDR2 YFSETQ. Here the CDR3 reads CASSSREGGVTEAFF. CDR3 DNA sequence: TGCGCCAGCAGCTCCCGAGAGGGGGGGGTCACTGAAGCTTTCTTT.

The sample holds a few counts of this clone. This rearrangement joins TRBV7-2 to TRBJ2-4, with TRBD2 matching over 8 bases. The CDR3 runs 20 residues. CDR1 is SGHTA and CDR2 is FQGNSA in the germline V gene. Trimming at V came to 0 bases and at J to 0 bases, leaving 13 bases not matched to a gene. The CDR3 DNA reads as TGTGCCAGCAGCTTAGCCGTATCAGCGGGGGTCCCACTAGCCAAAAACATTCAGTACTTC. Encoded protein: CASSLAVSAGVPLAKNIQYF.